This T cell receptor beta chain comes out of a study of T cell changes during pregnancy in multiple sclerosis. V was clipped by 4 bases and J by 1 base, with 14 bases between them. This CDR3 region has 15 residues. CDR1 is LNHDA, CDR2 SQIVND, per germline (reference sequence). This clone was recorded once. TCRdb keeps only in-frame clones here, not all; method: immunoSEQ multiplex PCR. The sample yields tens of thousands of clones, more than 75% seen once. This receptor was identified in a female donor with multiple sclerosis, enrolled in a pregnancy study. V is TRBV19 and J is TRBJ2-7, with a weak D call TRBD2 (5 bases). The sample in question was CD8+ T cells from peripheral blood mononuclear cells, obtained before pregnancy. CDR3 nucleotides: TGTGCCAGTAGTAGTCTCCGGGAACAATCCTACGAGCAGTACTTC. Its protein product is CASSSLREQSYEQYF.